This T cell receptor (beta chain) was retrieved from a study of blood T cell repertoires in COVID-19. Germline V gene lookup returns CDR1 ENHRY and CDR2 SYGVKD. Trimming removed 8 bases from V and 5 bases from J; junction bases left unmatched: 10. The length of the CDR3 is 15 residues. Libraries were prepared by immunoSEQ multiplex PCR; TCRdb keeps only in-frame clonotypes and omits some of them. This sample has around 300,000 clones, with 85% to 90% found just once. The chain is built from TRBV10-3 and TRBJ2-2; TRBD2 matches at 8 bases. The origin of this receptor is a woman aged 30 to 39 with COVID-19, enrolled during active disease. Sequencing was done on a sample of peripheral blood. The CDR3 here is CAIRGTRGGTGELFF. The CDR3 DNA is TGTGCCATCCGGGGGACTCGCGGGGGGACCGGGGAGCTGTTTTTT.